Here is one T cell receptor (beta chain) with its context. CDR1 and CDR2 (germline): SGHAT, FQNNGV. This CDR3 is 15 amino acids long. Trimming pared 1 base from V and 4 bases from J, leaving 10 bases between. The entry originates in a study of blood T cell repertoires in COVID-19. Overall study: Collection of acute and convalescent COVID-19 samples took place in the United States, Italy and Spain. PBMCs, B-cell-depleted T cells, or T cells were the source of the cDNA or gDNA that made up the material.

The authors' processing: Amplification of reference gene primers was used by the study to estimate nucleated cell counts. Here immunoSEQ multiplex PCR was the method, and the copy in TCRdb shows in-frame clones only, minus some. V and J calls and clone size come straight from that table; D and trimming were deduced from the DNA. The sample has under 60,000 clones; roughly 90% are singletons. This sequence originates from a human donor with acute or convalescent COVID-19. The donor label of this sample is uncertain. Material: peripheral blood. This sequence joins TRBV11-2 and TRBJ2-2; D is perhaps TRBD2 (5 bases). The CDR3 DNA reads TGTGCCAGCAGCTTAGGGGAGTTGGGCACCGGGGAGCTGTTTTTT. Protein product: CASSLGELGTGELFF.